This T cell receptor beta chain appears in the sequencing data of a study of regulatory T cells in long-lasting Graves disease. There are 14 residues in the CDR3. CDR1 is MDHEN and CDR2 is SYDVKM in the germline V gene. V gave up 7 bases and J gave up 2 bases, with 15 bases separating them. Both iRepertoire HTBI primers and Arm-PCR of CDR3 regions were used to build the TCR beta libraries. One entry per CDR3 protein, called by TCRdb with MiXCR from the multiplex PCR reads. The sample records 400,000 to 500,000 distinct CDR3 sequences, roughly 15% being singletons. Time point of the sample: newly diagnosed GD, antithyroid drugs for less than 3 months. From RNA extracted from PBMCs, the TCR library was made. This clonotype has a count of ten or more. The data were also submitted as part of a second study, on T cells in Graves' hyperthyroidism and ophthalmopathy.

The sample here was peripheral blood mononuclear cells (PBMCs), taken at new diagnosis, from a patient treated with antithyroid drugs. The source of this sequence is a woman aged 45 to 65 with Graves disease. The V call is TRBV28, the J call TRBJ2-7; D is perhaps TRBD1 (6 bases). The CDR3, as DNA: TGTGCCAGCAACCACAGGGTAAGCCCCTACGAGCAGTACTTC. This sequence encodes CASNHRVSPYEQYF.